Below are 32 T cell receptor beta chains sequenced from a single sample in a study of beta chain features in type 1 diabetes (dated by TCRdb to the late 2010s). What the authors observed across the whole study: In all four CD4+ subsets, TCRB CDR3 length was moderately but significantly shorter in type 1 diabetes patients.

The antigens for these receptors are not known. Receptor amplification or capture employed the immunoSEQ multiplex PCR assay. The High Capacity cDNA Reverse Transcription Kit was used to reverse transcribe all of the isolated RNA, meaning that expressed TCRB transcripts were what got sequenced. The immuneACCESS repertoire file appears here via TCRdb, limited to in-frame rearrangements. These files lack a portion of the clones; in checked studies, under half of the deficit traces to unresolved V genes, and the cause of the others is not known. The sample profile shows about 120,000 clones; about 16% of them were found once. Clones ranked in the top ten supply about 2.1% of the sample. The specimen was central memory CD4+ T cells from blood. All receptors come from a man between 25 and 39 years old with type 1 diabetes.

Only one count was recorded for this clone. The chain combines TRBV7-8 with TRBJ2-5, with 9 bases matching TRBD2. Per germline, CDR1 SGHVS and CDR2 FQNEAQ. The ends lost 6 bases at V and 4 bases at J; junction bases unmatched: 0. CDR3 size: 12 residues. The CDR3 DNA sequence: TGTGCCAGCAGACTAGCGGGAGAGACCCAGTACTTC. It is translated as CASRLAGETQYF.

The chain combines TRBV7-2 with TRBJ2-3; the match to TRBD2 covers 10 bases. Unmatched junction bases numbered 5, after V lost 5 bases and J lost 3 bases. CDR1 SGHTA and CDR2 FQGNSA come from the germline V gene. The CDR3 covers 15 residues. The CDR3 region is CASSHSGGLTDTQYF. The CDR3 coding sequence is TGTGCCAGCAGCCATAGCGGGGGGCTTACAGATACGCAGTATTTT.

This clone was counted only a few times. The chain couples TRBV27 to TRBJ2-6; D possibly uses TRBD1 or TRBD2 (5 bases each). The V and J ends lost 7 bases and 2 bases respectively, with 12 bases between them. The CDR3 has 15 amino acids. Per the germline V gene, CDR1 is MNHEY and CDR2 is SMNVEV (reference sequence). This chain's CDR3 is CASTRWGTGANVLTF. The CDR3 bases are TGTGCCAGCACCCGCTGGGGGACTGGGGCCAACGTCCTGACTTTC.

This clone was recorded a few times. The CDR3 bases are TGCGCCAGCAGCTTGGCGGGAACTACAGATACGCAGTATTTT. Amino acids: CASSLAGTTDTQYF. V gene TRBV5-1 combines with J gene TRBJ2-3, with D perhaps TRBD2 (5 bases). V was clipped by 0 bases and J by 3 bases, with 8 bases between them. Per the germline V gene, CDR1 is SGHRS and CDR2 is YFSETQ. The CDR3 contains 14 residues. Using reference TRBV5-1 and TRBJ2-3 for the parts outside the CDR3, the full variable domain is KAGVTQTPRYLIKTRGQQVTLSCSPISGHRSVSWYQQTPGQGLQFLFEYFSETQRNKGNFPGRFSGRQFSNSRSEMNVSTLELGDSALYLCASSLAGTTDTQYFGPGTRLTVL.

CDR3 in amino acids: CASGQGPNTEAFF. CDR3 DNA sequence: TGTGCCAGCGGACAGGGGCCGAACACTGAAGCTTTCTTT. V and J are TRBV7-2 and TRBJ1-1, with 9 positions matching TRBD1. Germline V gene data show CDR1 as SGHTA and CDR2 as FQGNSA. After removal of 8 bases from V and 1 base from J, the junction contained 2 bases not matched to a gene. This CDR3 has 13 amino acids.

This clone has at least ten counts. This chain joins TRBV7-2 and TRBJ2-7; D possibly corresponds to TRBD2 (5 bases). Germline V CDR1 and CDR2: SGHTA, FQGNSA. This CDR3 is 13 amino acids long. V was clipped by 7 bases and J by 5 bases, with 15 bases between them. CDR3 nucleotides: TGTGCCAGCACCCTACGGGGATACGACGAGCAGTACTTC. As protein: CASTLRGYDEQYF. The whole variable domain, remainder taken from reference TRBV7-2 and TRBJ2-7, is GAGVSQSPSNKVTEKGKDVELRCDPISGHTALYWYRQSLGQGLEFLIYFQGNSAPDKSGLPSDRFSAERTGGSVSTLTIQRTQQEDSAVYLCASTLRGYDEQYFGPGTRLTVT.

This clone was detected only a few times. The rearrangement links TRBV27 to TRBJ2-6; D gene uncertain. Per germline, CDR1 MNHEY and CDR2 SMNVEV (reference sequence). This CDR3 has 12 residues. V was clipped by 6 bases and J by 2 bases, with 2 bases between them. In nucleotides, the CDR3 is TGTGCCAGCAGGACTGGGGCCAACGTCCTGACTTTC. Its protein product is CASRTGANVLTF.

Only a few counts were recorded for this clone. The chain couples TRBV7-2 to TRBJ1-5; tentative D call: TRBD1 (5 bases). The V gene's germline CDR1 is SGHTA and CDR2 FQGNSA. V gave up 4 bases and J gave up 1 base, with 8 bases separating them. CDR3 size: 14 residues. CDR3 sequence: CASSWDGSNQPQHF. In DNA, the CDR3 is TGTGCCAGCAGCTGGGACGGCAGCAATCAGCCCCAGCATTTT. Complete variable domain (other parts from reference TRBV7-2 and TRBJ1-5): GAGVSQSPSNKVTEKGKDVELRCDPISGHTALYWYRQSLGQGLEFLIYFQGNSAPDKSGLPSDRFSAERTGGSVSTLTIQRTQQEDSAVYLCASSWDGSNQPQHFGDGTRLSIL.

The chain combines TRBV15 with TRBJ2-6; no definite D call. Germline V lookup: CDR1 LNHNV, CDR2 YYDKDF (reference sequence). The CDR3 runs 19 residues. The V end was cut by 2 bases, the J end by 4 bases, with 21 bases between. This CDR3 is CATSRNLRQVAGGANVLTF. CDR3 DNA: TGTGCCACCAGCAGAAACTTGAGGCAGGTAGCTGGAGGGGCCAACGTCCTGACTTTC.

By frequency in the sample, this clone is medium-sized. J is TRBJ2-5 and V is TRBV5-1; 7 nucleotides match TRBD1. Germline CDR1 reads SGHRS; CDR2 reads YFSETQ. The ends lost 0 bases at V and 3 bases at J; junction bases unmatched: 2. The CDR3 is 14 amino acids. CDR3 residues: CASSLDTGEETQYF. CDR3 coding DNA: TGCGCCAGCAGCTTGGATACAGGGGAAGAGACCCAGTACTTC.

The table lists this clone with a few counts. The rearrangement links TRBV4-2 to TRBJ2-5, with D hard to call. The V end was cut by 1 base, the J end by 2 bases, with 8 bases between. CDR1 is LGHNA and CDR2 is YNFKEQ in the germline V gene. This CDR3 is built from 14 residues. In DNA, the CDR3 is TGTGCCAGCAGCCAAGTTGAAGTGCAAGAGACCCAGTACTTC. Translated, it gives CASSQVEVQETQYF.

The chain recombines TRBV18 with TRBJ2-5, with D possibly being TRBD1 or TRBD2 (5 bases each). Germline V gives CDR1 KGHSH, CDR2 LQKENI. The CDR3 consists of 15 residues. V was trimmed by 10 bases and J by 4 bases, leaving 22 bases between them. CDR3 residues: CAISLDTPRGETQYF. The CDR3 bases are TGTGCCATCTCCTTGGACACCCCGAGGGGAGAGACCCAGTACTTC.

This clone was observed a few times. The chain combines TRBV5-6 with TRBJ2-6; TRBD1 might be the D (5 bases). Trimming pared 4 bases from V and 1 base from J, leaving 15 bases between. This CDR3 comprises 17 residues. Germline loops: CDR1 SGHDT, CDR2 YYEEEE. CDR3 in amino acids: CASSARLTASGANVLTF. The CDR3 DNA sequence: TGTGCCAGCAGCGCCAGATTGACAGCTTCTGGGGCCAACGTCCTGACTTTC.

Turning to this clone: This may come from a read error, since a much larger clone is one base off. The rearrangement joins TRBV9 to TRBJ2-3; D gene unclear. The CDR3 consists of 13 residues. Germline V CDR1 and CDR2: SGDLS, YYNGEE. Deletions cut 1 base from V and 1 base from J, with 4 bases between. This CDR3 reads CASSVMGTDTQYF. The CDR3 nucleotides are TGTGCCAGCAGCGTAATGGGCACAGATACGCAGTATTTT.

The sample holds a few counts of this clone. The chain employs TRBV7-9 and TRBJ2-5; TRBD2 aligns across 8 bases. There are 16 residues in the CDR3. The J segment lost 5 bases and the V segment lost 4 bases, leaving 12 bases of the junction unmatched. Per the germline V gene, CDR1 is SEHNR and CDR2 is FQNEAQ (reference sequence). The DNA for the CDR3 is TGTGCCAGCAGCTACGGAAGACTAGCGCGGGGGGAGACCCAGTACTTC. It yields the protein CASSYGRLARGETQYF.

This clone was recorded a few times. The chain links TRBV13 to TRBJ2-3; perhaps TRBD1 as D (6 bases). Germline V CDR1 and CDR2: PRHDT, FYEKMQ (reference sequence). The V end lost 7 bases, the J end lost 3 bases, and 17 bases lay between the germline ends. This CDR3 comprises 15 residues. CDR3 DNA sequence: TGTGCCAGCACCAAACAGGGTGAGGTAACAGATACGCAGTATTTT. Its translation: CASTKQGEVTDTQYF.

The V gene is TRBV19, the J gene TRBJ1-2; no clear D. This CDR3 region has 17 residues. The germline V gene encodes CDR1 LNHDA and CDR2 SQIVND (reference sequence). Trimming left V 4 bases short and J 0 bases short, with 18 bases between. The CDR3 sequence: CASSTIGGRTANYGYTF. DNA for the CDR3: TGTGCCAGTAGTACCATTGGTGGCAGGACCGCTAACTATGGCTACACCTTC.

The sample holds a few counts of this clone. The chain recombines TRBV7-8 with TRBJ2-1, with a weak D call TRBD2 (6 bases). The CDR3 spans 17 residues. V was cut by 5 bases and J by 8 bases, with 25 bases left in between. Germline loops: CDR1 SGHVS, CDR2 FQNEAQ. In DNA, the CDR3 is TGTGCCAGCAGCCCAGAGAGCTTAGGGGCGCGGGATTATGAGCAGTTCTTC. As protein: CASSPESLGARDYEQFF.

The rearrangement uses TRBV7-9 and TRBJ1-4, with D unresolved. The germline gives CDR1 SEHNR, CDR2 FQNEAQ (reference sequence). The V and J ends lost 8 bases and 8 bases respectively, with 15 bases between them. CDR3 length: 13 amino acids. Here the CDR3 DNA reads TGTGCCAGCGAGGCAAGCTGGATCGAAAAACTGTTTTTT. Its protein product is CASEASWIEKLFF.

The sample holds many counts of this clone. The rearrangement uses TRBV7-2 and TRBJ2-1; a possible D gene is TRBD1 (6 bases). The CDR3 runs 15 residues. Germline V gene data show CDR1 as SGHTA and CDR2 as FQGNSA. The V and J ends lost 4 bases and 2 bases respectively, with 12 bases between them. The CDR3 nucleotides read TGTGCCAGCAGCTGGGGCAGGGGCGCCTACAATGAGCAGTTCTTC. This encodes CASSWGRGAYNEQFF.

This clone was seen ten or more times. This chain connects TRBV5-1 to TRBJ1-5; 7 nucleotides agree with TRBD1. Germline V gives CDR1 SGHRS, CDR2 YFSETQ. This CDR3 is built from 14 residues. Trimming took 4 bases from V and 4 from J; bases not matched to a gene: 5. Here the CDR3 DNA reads TGCGCCAGCAGCGAAGGGACAGCAAATCAGCCCCAGCATTTT. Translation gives CASSEGTANQPQHF.

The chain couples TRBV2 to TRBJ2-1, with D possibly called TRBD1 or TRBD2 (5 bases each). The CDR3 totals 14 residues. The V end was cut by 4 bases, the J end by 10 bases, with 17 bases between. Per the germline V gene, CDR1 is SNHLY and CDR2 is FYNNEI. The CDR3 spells CASSGDWGYSEQFF. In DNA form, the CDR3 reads TGTGCCAGCAGTGGGGATTGGGGGTACTCAGAGCAGTTCTTC.

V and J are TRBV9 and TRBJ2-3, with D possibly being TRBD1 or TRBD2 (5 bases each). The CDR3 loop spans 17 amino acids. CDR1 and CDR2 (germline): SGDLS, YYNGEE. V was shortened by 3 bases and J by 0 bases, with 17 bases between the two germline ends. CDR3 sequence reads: CASSAGTDTASTDTQYF. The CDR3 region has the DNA TGTGCCAGCAGCGCGGGGACGGACACCGCTAGCACAGATACGCAGTATTTT.

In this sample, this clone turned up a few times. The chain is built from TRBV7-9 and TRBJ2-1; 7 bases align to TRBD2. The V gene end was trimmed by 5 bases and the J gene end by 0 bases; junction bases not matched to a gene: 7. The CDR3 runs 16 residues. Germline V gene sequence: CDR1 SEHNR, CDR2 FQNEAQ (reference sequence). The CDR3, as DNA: TGTGCCAGCAGCCCCCGGGACTATGACTCCTACAATGAGCAGTTCTTC. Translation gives CASSPRDYDSYNEQFF. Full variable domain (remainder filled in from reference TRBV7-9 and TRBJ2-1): DTGVSQNPRHKITKRGQNVTFRCDPISEHNRLYWYRQTLGQGPEFLTYFQNEAQLEKSRLLSDRFSAERPKGSFSTLEIQRTEQGDSAMYLCASSPRDYDSYNEQFFGPGTRLTVL.

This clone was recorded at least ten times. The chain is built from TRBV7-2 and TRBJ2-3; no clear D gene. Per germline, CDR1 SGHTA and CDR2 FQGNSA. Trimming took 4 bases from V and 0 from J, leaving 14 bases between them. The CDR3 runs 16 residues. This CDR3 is CASSSQFRTSTDTQYF. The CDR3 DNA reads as TGTGCCAGCAGCTCTCAATTCCGCACTAGCACAGATACGCAGTATTTT. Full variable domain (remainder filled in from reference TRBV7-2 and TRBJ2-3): GAGVSQSPSNKVTEKGKDVELRCDPISGHTALYWYRQSLGQGLEFLIYFQGNSAPDKSGLPSDRFSAERTGGSVSTLTIQRTQQEDSAVYLCASSSQFRTSTDTQYFGPGTRLTVL.

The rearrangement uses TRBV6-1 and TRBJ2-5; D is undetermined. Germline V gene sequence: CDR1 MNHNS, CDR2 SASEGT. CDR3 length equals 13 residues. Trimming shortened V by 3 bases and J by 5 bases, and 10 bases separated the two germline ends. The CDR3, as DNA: TGTGCCAGCAGTGATAGATCCGTGGAGACCCAGTACTTC. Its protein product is CASSDRSVETQYF.

CDR3 nucleotide sequence: TGTGCCAGCAGCCCCAGGACAGGGACCTACGAGCAGTACTTC. This encodes CASSPRTGTYEQYF. The chain uses TRBV14 and TRBJ2-7, with TRBD1 matching 8 bases. This CDR3 is 14 amino acids long. After removal of 4 bases from V and 2 bases from J, the junction contained 4 bases not matched to a gene. Germline V lookup: CDR1 SGHDN, CDR2 FVKESK. The variable domain in full, with the rest retrieved from reference TRBV14 and TRBJ2-7, is EAGVTQFPSHSVIEKGQTVTLRCDPISGHDNLYWYRRVMGKEIKFLLHFVKESKQDESGMPNNRFLAERTGGTYSTLKVQPAELEDSGVYFCASSPRTGTYEQYFGPGTRLTVT.

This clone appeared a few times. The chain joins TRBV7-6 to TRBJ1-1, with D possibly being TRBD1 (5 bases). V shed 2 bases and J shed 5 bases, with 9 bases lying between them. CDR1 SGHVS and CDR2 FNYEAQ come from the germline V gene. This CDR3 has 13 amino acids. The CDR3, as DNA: TGTGCCAGCAGCTTACAGGGATGGACTGAAGCTTTCTTT. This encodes CASSLQGWTEAFF.

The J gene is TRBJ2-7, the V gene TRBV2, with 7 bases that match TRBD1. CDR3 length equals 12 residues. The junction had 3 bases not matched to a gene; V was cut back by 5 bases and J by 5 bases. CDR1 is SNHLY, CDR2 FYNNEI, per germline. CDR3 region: CASSRDRDEQYF. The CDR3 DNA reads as TGTGCCAGCAGTAGAGACAGGGACGAGCAGTACTTC.

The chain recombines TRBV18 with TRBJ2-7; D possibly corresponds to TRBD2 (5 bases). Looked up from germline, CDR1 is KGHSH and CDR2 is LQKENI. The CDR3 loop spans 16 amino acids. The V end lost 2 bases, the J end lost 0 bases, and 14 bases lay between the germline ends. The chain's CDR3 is CASSPRGGLSSYEQYF. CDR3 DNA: TGTGCCAGCTCACCAAGAGGAGGTTTGAGCTCCTACGAGCAGTACTTC.

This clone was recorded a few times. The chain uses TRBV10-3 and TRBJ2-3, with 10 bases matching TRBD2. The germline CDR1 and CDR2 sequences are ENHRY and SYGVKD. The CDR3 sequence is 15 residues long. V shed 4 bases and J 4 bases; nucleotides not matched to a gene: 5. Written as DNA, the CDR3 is TGTGCCATCAGTGGTAGCGGGGGGACCTCAGATACGCAGTATTTT. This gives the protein CAISGSGGTSDTQYF.

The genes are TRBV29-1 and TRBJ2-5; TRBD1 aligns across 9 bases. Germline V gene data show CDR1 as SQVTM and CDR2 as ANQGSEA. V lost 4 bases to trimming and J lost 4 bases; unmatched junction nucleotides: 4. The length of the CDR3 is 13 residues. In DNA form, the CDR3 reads TGCAGCGTTGGACAGGGGGACGGAGAGACCCAGTACTTC. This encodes CSVGQGDGETQYF.